The T cell receptor (beta chain) under discussion was sequenced for a study of T cell responses to AZD1222 COVID-19 vaccine (dated by TCRdb to 2020 to 2023). Study-wide context: A total of approximately 230 trial participants underwent TCR sequencing, of whom some 210 received two doses of AZD1222 and about 26 received two doses of the MenACWY control vaccine. Enrollment into the trials was organized by age into subgroups of 18-55, 56-69 and 70-plus years, and those subgroups contained about 150, 27 and 61 TCR-sequenced participants, respectively. What the authors observed across the whole study: No day 14 peak-response samples were available, so repertoires were characterized only after the peak T cell response. Spike-specific TCR breadth and depth rose significantly after two AZD1222 doses compared with day 0 and with MenACWY recipients. Nearly half of unique spike-specific TCRs reportedly recognized epitopes outside regions mutated in the B.1.351 and B.1.1.7 variants. Participants were mostly white British, with more females than males. The authors suggested clonal diversity may have been underestimated. The vaccine-associated CD4 TCRs covered the entire spike protein, and the dominant responses fell in regions 160-218 and 743-854. Conclusions about previously exposed vaccinees were limited because only six AZD1222 recipients were SARS-CoV-2 seropositive at baseline. In the small 56-69-year group, the increase in depth fell short of significance, most likely because of low power.

This clone appeared a single time. This clone's antigen is unknown. Nothing much larger sits one base from this clone, and base qualities are not available. The CDR3 regions of human TCRbeta chains were subjected to immunosequencing. The paper's data handling went like this. TCRs in the repertoires were compared against a reference library of SARS-CoV-2-specific TCRs that had been generated with the MIRA antigen-specificity platform. Breadth meant the fraction of unique TCRs that were SARS-CoV-2-associated, whereas depth meant the fraction of total T cells that were SARS-CoV-2-associated. Using the MIRA data, each spike-specific TCR was mapped to the spike region that the TCR reacts to and placed in a CD4 or CD8 class. Log10-transformed breadth and depth values were compared by one-way ANOVA with Sidak's multiple comparisons tests. TCRdb's version of the immuneACCESS table is confined to in-frame rearrangements and falls short of the full clone set. An unresolved V gene accounts for under half of the shortfall where checked; the remainder is of unknown origin. That table supplies the V and J calls and clone size; D and trimming were determined from the DNA. Here the sample has about 110,000 clones; about 92% occur a single time. The top ten clones comprise 3% to 3.5% of the sample.

Sequences MRHNA (CDR1) and SNTAGT (CDR2) are obtained from the germline V gene. The germline ends are 17 bases apart after V is trimmed by 5 bases and J by 4 bases. The CDR3 spans 16 residues, from the cysteine through the phenylalanine. Just the 48-base CDR3 DNA is kept, in frame starting at base 1. Taken with the paper, the label for time point translates to: baseline before first vaccination. The intended sense of this specimen's treatment or condition label: meningococcal conjugate vaccine given as trial control. The vaccinee samples were drawn from two UK trials, COV001 and COV002, one of which was a single-blind randomized controlled phase 2/3 trial testing AZD1222 (ChAdOx1 nCoV-19) in healthy adults. Trial participant PBMC samples were collected at day 0 and day 28 after the second dose for TCRbeta chain sequencing.

The clonotype originates from an adult in good health. The sample in question was peripheral blood, obtained on day 0 of MenACWY control vaccination. The sequence joins TRBV6-4 to TRBJ2-2; the D element could tentatively be TRBD1 or TRBD2, as 6 bases agree for each. For the CDR3, the sequence is CASSRAPGGSTGELFF. The nucleotide sequence is given as TGTGCCAGCAGTCGAGCGCCCGGGGGCAGCACCGGGGAGCTGTTTTTT.